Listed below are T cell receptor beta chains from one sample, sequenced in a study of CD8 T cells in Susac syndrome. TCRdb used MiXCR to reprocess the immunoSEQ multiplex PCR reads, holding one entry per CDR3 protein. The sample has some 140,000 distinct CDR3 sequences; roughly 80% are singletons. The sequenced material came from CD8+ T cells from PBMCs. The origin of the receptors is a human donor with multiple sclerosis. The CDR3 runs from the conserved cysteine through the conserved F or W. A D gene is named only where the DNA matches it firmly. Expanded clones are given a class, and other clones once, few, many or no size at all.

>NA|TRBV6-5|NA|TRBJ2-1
CASSYCSARGGRCVSYNEQFF
TGTGCCAGCAGTTATTGTTCAGCCCGGGGTGGGAGGTGTGTCTCCTACAATGAGCAGTTCTTC
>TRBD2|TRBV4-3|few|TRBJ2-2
CASSLISGGGELFF
TGCGCCAGCAGCCTCATTTCGGGAGGCGGGGAGCTGTTTTTT
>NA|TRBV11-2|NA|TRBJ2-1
CASSQVSLQFF
TGTGCCAGCAGCCAGGTTAGCCTGCAGTTCTTC
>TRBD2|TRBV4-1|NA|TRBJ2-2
CASSQGDWGGDPNTGELFF
TGCGCCAGCAGCCAGGGGGACTGGGGGGGGGACCCGAACACCGGGGAGCTGTTTTTT
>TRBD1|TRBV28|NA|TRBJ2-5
CASSLRGHETQYF
TGTGCCAGCAGTTTGAGGGGGCACGAGACCCAGTACTTC
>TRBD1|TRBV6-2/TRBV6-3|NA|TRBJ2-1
CASSYWTGSREQFF
TGTGCCAGCAGTTACTGGACAGGTTCGCGGGAGCAGTTCTTC
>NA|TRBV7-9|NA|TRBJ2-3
CASSLTDTSDTQYF
TGTGCCAGCAGCTTGACGGACACCTCGGATACGCAGTATTTT
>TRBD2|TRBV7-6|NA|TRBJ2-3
CASRSAAGVTDTQYF
TGTGCCAGCAGGTCCGCAGCGGGGGTTACAGATACGCAGTATTTT
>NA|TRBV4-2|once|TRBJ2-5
CASSQDFTEETQYF
TGTGCCAGCAGCCAAGATTTTACCGAAGAGACCCAGTACTTC
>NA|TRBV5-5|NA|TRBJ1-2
CASSLGQALYGYTF
TGTGCCAGCAGCTTGGGACAAGCCCTCTATGGCTACACCTTC
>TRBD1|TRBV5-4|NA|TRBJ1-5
CASSPGQDNQPQHF
TGTGCCAGCAGCCCAGGACAGGACAATCAGCCCCAGCATTTT
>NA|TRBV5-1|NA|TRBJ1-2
CASRAREGSISRGYTF
TGCGCCAGCAGGGCCCGAGAGGGTAGCATATCAAGGGGCTACACCTTC
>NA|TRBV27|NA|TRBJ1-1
CASSLSHTTEAFF
TGTGCCAGCAGTTTATCCCACACCACTGAAGCTTTCTTT
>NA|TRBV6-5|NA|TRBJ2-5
CASSYSMLVWETQYF
TGTGCCAGCAGTTACTCGATGCTAGTTTGGGAGACCCAGTACTTC
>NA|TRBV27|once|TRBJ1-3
CASSPFRSTGNTIYF
TGTGCCAGCAGTCCATTCAGGTCCACTGGAAACACCATATATTTT
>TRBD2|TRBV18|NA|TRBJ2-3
CASSPRTSGSSDTDTQYF
TGTGCCAGCTCACCACGGACTAGCGGGAGTTCCGACACAGATACGCAGTATTTT
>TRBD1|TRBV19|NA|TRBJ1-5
CASSPWTGGVGQPQHF
TGTGCCAGTAGTCCCTGGACAGGGGGCGTTGGTCAGCCCCAGCATTTT
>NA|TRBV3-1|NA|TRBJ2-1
CASSRGGASDEQFF
TGTGCCAGCAGCAGGGGGGGGGCCAGCGATGAGCAGTTCTTC
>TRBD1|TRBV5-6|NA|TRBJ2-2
CASGLTGGTGELFF
TGTGCCAGCGGACTAACAGGGGGGACCGGGGAGCTGTTTTTT
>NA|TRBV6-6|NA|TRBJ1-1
CASSYSVEGGTEAFF
TGTGCCAGCAGTTACTCGGTTGAGGGTGGCACTGAAGCTTTCTTT
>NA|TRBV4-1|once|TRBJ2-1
CASSRQPSEQFF
TGCGCCAGCTCACGTCAACCATCCGAGCAGTTCTTC
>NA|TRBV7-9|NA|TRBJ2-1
CASSQIRTSSGNNEQFF
TGTGCCAGCAGCCAAATTAGGACCTCTTCGGGGAACAATGAGCAGTTCTTC
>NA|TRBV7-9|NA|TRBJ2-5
CASSLAFVGQETQYF
TGTGCCAGCAGCTTAGCATTCGTCGGTCAAGAGACCCAGTACTTC
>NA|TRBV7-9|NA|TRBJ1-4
CASSARRVATNEKLFF
TGTGCCAGCAGCGCGAGACGGGTTGCAACTAATGAAAAACTGTTTTTT
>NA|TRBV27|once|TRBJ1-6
CASSPGGAYNSPLHF
TGTGCCAGCAGTCCCGGGGGAGCCTATAATTCACCCCTCCACTTT
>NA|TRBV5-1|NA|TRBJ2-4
CARRGHKNIQYF
TGCGCCAGGCGGGGTCACAAAAACATTCAGTACTTC
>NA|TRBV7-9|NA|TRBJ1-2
CASSFDRAGGYTF
TGTGCCAGCAGTTTCGACCGGGCGGGTGGCTACACCTTC
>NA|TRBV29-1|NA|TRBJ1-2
CSVEEGGRLYGYTF
TGCAGCGTTGAAGAGGGGGGCAGGCTGTATGGCTACACCTTC
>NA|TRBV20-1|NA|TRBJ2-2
CSARDDGEELSPNTGELFF
TGCAGTGCTAGAGATGATGGAGAAGAACTTAGCCCGAACACCGGGGAGCTGTTTTTT
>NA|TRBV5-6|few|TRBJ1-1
CASSLRLNTEAFF
TGTGCCAGCAGCTTGAGGCTGAACACTGAAGCTTTCTTT
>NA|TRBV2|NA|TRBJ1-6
CASTSSYNSPLHF
TGTGCCAGCACTAGCTCCTATAATTCACCCCTCCACTTT
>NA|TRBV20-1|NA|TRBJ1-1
CSAPFVGTEAFF
TGCAGTGCTCCATTTGTCGGCACTGAAGCTTTCTTT
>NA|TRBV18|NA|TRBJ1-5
CASSPGRVSNQPQHF
TGTGCCAGCTCACCGGGCAGGGTCAGCAATCAGCCCCAGCATTTT
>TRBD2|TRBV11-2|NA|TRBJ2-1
CASSLVPAASGTAEGYNEQFF
TGTGCCAGCAGCTTAGTCCCCGCAGCTAGCGGGACCGCAGAAGGATACAATGAGCAGTTCTTC
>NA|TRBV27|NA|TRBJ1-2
CASSPKDSALHGYTF
TGTGCCAGCAGTCCTAAGGACAGCGCCCTCCATGGCTACACCTTC
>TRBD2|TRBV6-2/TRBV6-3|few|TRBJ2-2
CASNGRVGPGELFF
TGTGCCAGTAACGGGAGGGTCGGTCCCGGGGAGCTGTTTTTT
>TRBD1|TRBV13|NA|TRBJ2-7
CASSLVGTGVSEQYF
TGTGCCAGCAGCTTAGTGGGGACAGGGGTATCCGAGCAGTACTTC
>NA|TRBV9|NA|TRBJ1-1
CASSVRMNTEAFF
TGTGCCAGCAGCGTACGTATGAACACTGAAGCTTTCTTT
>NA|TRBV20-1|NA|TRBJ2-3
CSAFVPRTLDRNRNTDTQYF
TGCAGTGCTTTCGTCCCCAGAACCCTTGATCGTAACAGGAACACAGATACGCAGTATTTT
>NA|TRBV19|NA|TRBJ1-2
CASRTDDYGYTF
TGTGCCAGTAGGACAGACGACTATGGCTACACCTTC